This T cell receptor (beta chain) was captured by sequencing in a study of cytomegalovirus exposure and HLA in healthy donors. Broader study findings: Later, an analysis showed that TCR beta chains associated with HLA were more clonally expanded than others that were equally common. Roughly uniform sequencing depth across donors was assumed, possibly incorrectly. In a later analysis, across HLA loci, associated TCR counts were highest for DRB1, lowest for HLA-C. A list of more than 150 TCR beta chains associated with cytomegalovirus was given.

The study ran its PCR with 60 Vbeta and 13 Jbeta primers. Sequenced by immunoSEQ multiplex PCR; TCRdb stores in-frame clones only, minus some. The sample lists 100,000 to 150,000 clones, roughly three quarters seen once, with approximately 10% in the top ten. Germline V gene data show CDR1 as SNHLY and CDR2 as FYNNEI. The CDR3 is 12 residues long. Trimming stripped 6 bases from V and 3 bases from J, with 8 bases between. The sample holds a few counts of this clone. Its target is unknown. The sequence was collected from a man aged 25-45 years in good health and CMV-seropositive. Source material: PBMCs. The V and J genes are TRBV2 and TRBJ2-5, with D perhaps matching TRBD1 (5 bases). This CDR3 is CASSTGEETQYF. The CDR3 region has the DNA TGTGCCAGCAGCACAGGAGAAGAGACCCAGTACTTC.